This TCR beta chain was observed in a study of CD8 T cells in Susac syndrome. Study conclusions and caveats: As acknowledged by the study, its TCR sequencing and HLA analysis included a relatively small number of individuals.

The study sequenced TCR beta in blood CD8+ and CD4+ T cells. Random-hexamer reverse transcription was applied to about 0.5 to 1 ug RNA. It was immunoSEQ multiplex PCR that amplified TCR beta CDR3 across 54 Vbeta and 13 Jbeta. TCRdb independently ran MiXCR on the immunoSEQ multiplex PCR reads; one entry per CDR3 protein. This sample has around 180,000 distinct CDR3 sequences; around 93% occur once, and the top ten carry approximately 0.094%. The sample holds one count of this clonotype. The target antigen is unknown. V lost 1 base to trimming and J lost 0 bases, with 10 bases between them. The V gene's germline CDR1 is LGHDT and CDR2 YNNKEL (reference sequence). The CDR3 extends over 16 amino acids.

The receptor was isolated from a human donor with multiple sclerosis. Sequenced input: CD4+ T cells from PBMCs. This rearrangement joins TRBV3-1 to TRBJ1-3, with D hard to call. DNA for the CDR3: TGTGCCAGCAGCCAAGGCACAGCATCCTCTGGAAACACCATATATTTT. It codes for CASSQGTASSGNTIYF. The full variable domain, rest sourced from reference TRBV3-1 and TRBJ1-3, is DTAVSQTPKYLVTQMGNDKSIKCEQNLGHDTMYWYKQDSKKFLKIMFSYNNKELIINETVPNRFSPKSPDKAHLNLHINSLELGDSAVYFCASSQGTASSGNTIYFGEGSWLTVV.